Below are 20 T cell receptor beta chains sequenced from a single sample in a study of T cell responses to AZD1222 COVID-19 vaccine. The data were produced by immunoSEQ multiplex PCR, yet TCRdb's version contains in-frame clones alone and is incomplete. The sample carries some 100,000 clones, roughly nine tenths recorded once. The sequencing here drew on peripheral blood, taken on day 0 of AZD1222 vaccination. The origin of the receptors is an adult in good health.

As DNA, the CDR3 is TGTGCCACCAGTGCTGGAAATGAGCAGTTCTTC. Protein: CATSAGNEQFF. The J gene is TRBJ2-1, the V gene TRBV24-1; D remains ambiguous. This CDR3 region has 11 residues. Per the germline V gene, CDR1 is KGHDR and CDR2 is SFDVKD. With 5 bases removed from V and 7 bases from J, the gap between germline ends came to 5 bases.

The CDR3 region is CASSYGKYLYEQYF. The CDR3 DNA reads as TGTGCCAGCAGTTACGGGAAATACCTCTACGAGCAGTACTTC. The chain employs TRBV27 and TRBJ2-7; D possibly corresponds to TRBD2 (5 bases). With 4 bases removed from V and 3 bases from J, the gap between germline ends came to 13 bases. Per germline, CDR1 MNHEY and CDR2 SMNVEV (reference sequence). The CDR3 runs 14 residues.

The chain joins TRBV29-1 to TRBJ2-7, with 9 bases fitting TRBD1. V lost 0 bases and J lost 3; bases outside the gene matches: 9. This CDR3 region has 16 residues. Germline V gene sequence: CDR1 SQVTM, CDR2 ANQGSEA. CDR3 amino acids: CSVEDLGQGGDYEQYF. CDR3 coding DNA: TGCAGCGTTGAAGATTTGGGACAGGGAGGAGACTACGAGCAGTACTTC.

V and J are TRBV6-5 and TRBJ2-1; the match to TRBD2 covers 8 bases. This CDR3 is built from 14 residues. Germline assignment: CDR1 MNHEY and CDR2 SVGAGI. Unmatched junction bases numbered 3, after V lost 3 bases and J lost 5 bases. CDR3: CASSYSGGHNEQFF. Written as DNA, the CDR3 is TGTGCCAGCAGTTATTCGGGAGGGCACAATGAGCAGTTCTTC.

This clone has only a few counts. V usage is TRBV19 and J usage is TRBJ2-3, with 7 nucleotides matching TRBD1. The CDR3 runs 13 residues. V lost 5 bases to trimming and J lost 7 bases; unmatched junction nucleotides: 6. CDR1 and CDR2 (germline): LNHDA, SQIVND (reference sequence). CDR3 protein: CASSPPGGYTQYF. CDR3 sequence (DNA): TGTGCCAGTAGTCCTCCAGGGGGATATACGCAGTATTTT.

The gene calls are TRBV6-5 and TRBJ1-2, with D perhaps matching TRBD1 (5 bases). Germline V gene lookup returns CDR1 MNHEY and CDR2 SVGAGI. The CDR3 consists of 14 residues. V dropped 0 bases and J dropped 6 bases, with 11 bases sitting between them. CDR3 sequence (DNA): TGTGCCAGCAGTTACTCCCCGGGGCGGGATGGCTACACCTTC. Encoded protein: CASSYSPGRDGYTF.

This chain joins TRBV16 and TRBJ2-1; 8 bases fit TRBD2. V shed 4 bases, J shed 3 bases, and the junction held 5 bases outside the gene matches. CDR1 and CDR2 (germline): KGHSY, FQNENV. CDR3 length: 15 amino acids. CDR3 loop: CASSPAGAVYNEQFF. The CDR3, as DNA: TGTGCCAGCAGCCCAGCGGGAGCGGTCTACAATGAGCAGTTCTTC. Full variable domain (missing parts from reference TRBV16 and TRBJ2-1): GEEVAQTPKHLVRGEGQKAKLYCAPIKGHSYVFWYQQVLKNEFKFLISFQNENVFDETGMPKERFSAKCLPNSPCSLEIQATKLEDSAVYFCASSPAGAVYNEQFFGPGTRLTVL.

The chain is built from TRBV29-1 and TRBJ2-5; TRBD2 agrees at 14 bases. The CDR3 sequence is 14 residues long. The germline CDR1 and CDR2 sequences are SQVTM and ANQGSEA. Losses at the gene ends were 4 bases for V and 5 bases for J; bases not matched to a gene: 3. This CDR3 reads CSVVRTSGRETQYF. The CDR3 DNA reads as TGCAGCGTTGTGAGGACTAGCGGGAGGGAGACCCAGTACTTC.

The chain links TRBV6-6 to TRBJ1-1; 11 positions match TRBD1. The CDR3 sequence is 14 residues long. V dropped 6 bases and J dropped 10; count of bases not matched to a gene: 10. CDR1 is MNHNY, CDR2 SVGAGI, per germline (reference sequence). In DNA form, the CDR3 reads TGTGCCAGCAGAGACTGGACAGGGGGCCTGTTAGCTTTCTTT. It is translated as CASRDWTGGLLAFF.

The chain carries TRBV3-1 (or the pseudogene TRBV3-2) and TRBJ2-2, with 9 bases matching TRBD2. V was clipped by 4 bases and J by 5 bases; unmatched bases: 5. The CDR3 totals 15 residues. The germline V gene encodes CDR1 LGHDT and CDR2 YNNKEL (reference sequence). CDR3 amino acids: CASSPGLARTGELFF. As DNA, the CDR3 is TGTGCCAGCAGCCCGGGACTAGCCCGGACCGGGGAGCTGTTTTTT.

The V gene is TRBV7-9, the J gene TRBJ2-1, with D unclear. This CDR3 contains 12 residues. CDR1 and CDR2 (germline): SEHNR, FQNEAQ (reference sequence). V lost 2 bases and J 6 bases, leaving 5 bases between the germline ends. The CDR3 is CASSLSANEQFF. The DNA for the CDR3 is TGTGCCAGCAGCTTATCTGCCAATGAGCAGTTCTTC.

The CDR3 spells CASSLQVSGEAFF. The DNA for the CDR3 is TGTGCCAGCAGCCTCCAAGTGTCAGGGGAAGCTTTCTTT. This sequence joins TRBV3-1 (or the pseudogene TRBV3-2) and TRBJ1-1; maybe TRBD1 (5 bases). This CDR3 region has 13 residues. Germline CDR1 LGHDT, CDR2 YNNKEL (reference sequence). V was shortened by 4 bases and J by 8 bases, with 14 bases between the two germline ends.

This clone showed up just once. This rearrangement joins TRBV7-2 to TRBJ2-1, with 7 bases lining up with TRBD1. V was pared by 5 bases and J by 4 bases, with 14 bases of the junction left unmatched. The CDR3 has 17 amino acids. Germline V CDR1 and CDR2: SGHTA, FQGNSA. For the CDR3, the DNA is TGTGCCAGCAGCGACGGAAGGGGGCTGTTGGGGTACAATGAGCAGTTCTTC. As protein: CASSDGRGLLGYNEQFF.

This rearrangement joins TRBV28 to TRBJ1-5; no firm D call. The CDR3 is made up of 15 amino acids. CDR1 is MDHEN, CDR2 SYDVKM, per germline. Between the trimmed V and J ends, which lost 1 base and 6 bases, there was a span of 13 bases. CDR3 in amino acids: CASSLSGGGGQPQHF. For the CDR3, the DNA is TGTGCCAGCAGTTTATCTGGTGGAGGAGGTCAGCCCCAGCATTTT. The complete variable domain, with remaining parts taken from reference TRBV28 and TRBJ1-5, reads DVKVTQSSRYLVKRTGEKVFLECVQDMDHENMFWYRQDPGLGLRLIYFSYDVKMKEKGDIPEGYSVSREKKERFSLILESASTNQTSMYLCASSLSGGGGQPQHFGDGTRLSIL.

The chain is built from TRBV28 and TRBJ2-1, with D possibly matching TRBD1 (6 bases). Per the germline V gene, CDR1 is MDHEN and CDR2 is SYDVKM. The CDR3 sequence is 15 residues long. V was clipped by 5 bases and J by 5 bases, with 16 bases between them. The CDR3 coding sequence is TGTGCCAGCAGTACGCCTCGGACAGCAGACAATGAGCAGTTCTTC. Translating gives CASSTPRTADNEQFF.

V is TRBV6-2 or TRBV6-3 and J is TRBJ2-3; D ambiguous. V was pared by 0 bases and J by 1 base, with 11 bases between. CDR3 length equals 16 residues. CDR1 MNHEY and CDR2 SVGEGT come from the germline V gene. In nucleotides, the CDR3 is TGTGCCAGCAGTTACTCATCCTCGGTTGGCACAGATACGCAGTATTTT. Translated, it gives CASSYSSSVGTDTQYF.

The chain combines TRBV5-4 with TRBJ2-7; TRBD1 is a possible D gene (5 bases). The CDR3 has 13 residues. V lost 2 bases to trimming and J lost 3 bases, with 9 bases between them. Germline V gives CDR1 SGHNT, CDR2 YYREEE (reference sequence). This chain's CDR3 is CASSFQGSYEQYF. In nucleotides, the CDR3 is TGTGCCAGCAGCTTCCAGGGCAGCTACGAGCAGTACTTC.

CDR3 sequence reads: CASSPILSNQPQHF. CDR3 sequence (DNA): TGTGCCAGCAGCCCTATATTGAGCAATCAGCCCCAGCATTTT. This rearrangement joins TRBV7-9 to TRBJ1-5, with D unclear. The CDR3 spans 14 residues. V lost 5 bases to trimming and J lost 1 base, with 9 bases between them. Germline V gene sequence: CDR1 SEHNR, CDR2 FQNEAQ (reference sequence).

This chain connects TRBV7-2 to TRBJ2-1, with 9 nucleotides matching TRBD2. The germline CDR1 and CDR2 sequences are SGHTA and FQGNSA. The V and J ends lost 0 bases and 2 bases, in that order; junction bases with no gene match: 5. This CDR3 is 17 amino acids long. CDR3 in amino acids: CASSLATSGDAYNEQFF. CDR3 in DNA: TGTGCCAGCAGCTTAGCGACTAGCGGAGACGCCTACAATGAGCAGTTCTTC.

V is TRBV19 and J is TRBJ2-3, with 9 bases aligning to TRBD1. The ends lost 5 bases at V and 5 bases at J; junction bases unmatched: 11. The CDR3 contains 16 residues. Germline V gives CDR1 LNHDA, CDR2 SQIVND (reference sequence). Written as DNA, the CDR3 is TGTGCCAGTAGTTCCCAAGGAGGACAGGGGTTAGATACGCAGTATTTT. The encoded protein is CASSSQGGQGLDTQYF.